The rows below give T cell receptor beta chains drawn from one sample of a study of shared clonotypes between healthy human individuals. Measured with immunoSEQ multiplex PCR; TCRdb has only the in-frame clones, and not every one. Here the sample spans over 2,000,000 clones, 93% being singletons. Sequences were obtained from naive CD8+ T cells from PBMCs. These receptors all come from a man between 18 and 35 years old in good health. Some clones in this sample may be carry-over from other donors' samples. Each CDR3 is given with its conserved first and last residue. A D gene is named only where the DNA matches it firmly.

V gene	D gene	J gene	CDR3 DNA	CDR3 protein
TRBV19	TRBD1	TRBJ1-1	TGTGCCAGTAGTATGGGACAGGGTTTTCGCACTGAAGCTTTCTTT	CASSMGQGFRTEAFF
TRBV30	TRBD1	TRBJ1-1	TGTGCCTGGAGCCCGAGGACAGGGGGTACTGAAGCTTTCTTT	CAWSPRTGGTEAFF
TRBV9	TRBD1	TRBJ1-3	TGTGCCAGCAGCGGCAGTCTACAGGGGGGAGTGAACACCATATATTTT	CASSGSLQGGVNTIYF
TRBV9	.	TRBJ2-5	TGTGCCAGCAGCGGACCCCTTAATTCGTACGGGGAGACCCAGTACTTC	CASSGPLNSYGETQYF
TRBV19	.	TRBJ2-2	TGTGCCAGTAGTATGTGGACCGGGGAGCTGTTTTTT	CASSMWTGELFF
TRBV29-1	TRBD1	TRBJ1-2	TGCAGCGTTGAGATTACAGGGGACTATGGCTACACCTTC	CSVEITGDYGYTF
TRBV11-2	TRBD1	TRBJ1-3	TGTGCCAGCAGCTCCACCAGGGGGATCGGAAACACCATATATTTT	CASSSTRGIGNTIYF
TRBV5-4	.	TRBJ2-5	TGTGCCAGCAGCTTATCGGAGACCCAGTACTTC	CASSLSETQYF
TRBV5-5	.	TRBJ1-1	TGTGCCAGCATGCGGGTCGGTAGGAACACTGAAGCTTTCTTT	CASMRVGRNTEAFF
TRBV19	TRBD2	TRBJ2-1	TGTGCCAGTAGTATGAGGCTAGCGGGAGGGGGGCCTTACAATGAGCAGTTCTTC	CASSMRLAGGGPYNEQFF
TRBV18	TRBD1	TRBJ1-4	TGTGCCAGCTCACCAGGACAGGTTCGTGAAAAACTGTTTTTT	CASSPGQVREKLFF
TRBV4-1	.	TRBJ2-1	TGCGCCAGCAGCTGGACGAGTAATGAGCAGTTCTTC	CASSWTSNEQFF
TRBV10-3	TRBD1	TRBJ2-7	TGTGCCATCGGGGACAGGGCCTACGAGCAGTACTTC	CAIGDRAYEQYF
TRBV27	.	TRBJ2-1	TGTGCCAGCAGTTTACGGACATCGAACAATGAGCAGTTCTTC	CASSLRTSNNEQFF